This T cell receptor (beta chain) is drawn from a study of T cell responses to AZD1222 COVID-19 vaccine. V lost 10 bases and J lost 1, with 19 bases in between. CDR1 and CDR2 from the germline V gene are MGHRA and YSYEKL. This CDR3 is 15 amino acids long. Study-level findings and limits: The reported proportion of spike-specific TCRs targeting unmutated variant regions was nearly half. Among the donors, most were white British and more were female, and clonal diversity was possibly underestimated. Only 5 or 6 AZD1222 recipients were seropositive at baseline. Spike-specific TCR breadth and depth rose after two AZD1222 doses.

Some clones are missing from TCRdb's copy, which holds only in-frame ones; the method was immunoSEQ multiplex PCR. The data hold roughly 95,000 clones, with around 90% observed a single time. Remarks on this clone: Its cognate antigen is unknown.

The source material was peripheral blood, sampled 28 days after the second AZD1222 dose. The clonotype was recovered from an adult who received the AZD1222 COVID-19 vaccine. The V gene is TRBV4-1, the J gene TRBJ1-1; TRBD1 is a possible D gene (5 bases). Here the CDR3 reads CATRGRGSENTEAFF. The CDR3 coding sequence is TGCGCCACGAGGGGTCGAGGGTCCGAGAACACTGAAGCTTTCTTT.